Listed below are T cell receptor beta chains from one sample, sequenced in a study of blood T cell repertoires in COVID-19. Profiling relied on immunoSEQ multiplex PCR, and the TCRdb table lists in-frame clones only, not all of them. The sample carries 80,000 to 90,000 clones, around nine tenths recorded once. Sequencing input: peripheral blood. These receptors originate from a man aged 40-49 years with acute or convalescent COVID-19. CDR3s include the opening cysteine and the closing phenylalanine or tryptophan.

J: TRBJ1-1
V: TRBV11-2
CDR3: CASSLGRAATEAFF

J: TRBJ2-1
V: TRBV18
CDR3: CASSQTGGALYNEQFF

J: TRBJ1-4
V: TRBV7-9
CDR3: CASSLGDSREKLFF

J: TRBJ1-6
V: TRBV30
CDR3: CAWSSGGNSPLHF

J: TRBJ1-3
V: TRBV7-9
CDR3: CASSPGQHSGNTIYF

J: TRBJ2-1
V: TRBV9
CDR3: CASSVSGGIGEQFF

J: TRBJ2-5
V: TRBV15
CDR3: CATSRLWDRGETQYF

J: TRBJ2-7
V: TRBV12-3/TRBV12-4
CDR3: CASLQAGGYEQYF

J: TRBJ1-1
V: TRBV25-1
CDR3: CASTLGGGNTEAFF

J: TRBJ1-1
V: TRBV7-3
CDR3: CASSRGQGNTEAFF

J: TRBJ1-1
V: TRBV6-6
CDR3: CASNRRQLNTEAFF

J: TRBJ2-5
V: TRBV29-1
CDR3: CSVETVRQETQYF

J: TRBJ1-4
V: TRBV28
CDR3: CASSEQTGGNEKLFF

J: TRBJ2-6
V: TRBV5-1
CDR3: CASSLDRSGANVLTF

J: TRBJ2-5
V: TRBV5-1
CDR3: CASSLRTGRQETQYF

J: TRBJ2-2
V: TRBV11-3
CDR3: CASSFKTGELFF

J: TRBJ2-7
V: TRBV5-1
CDR3: CASSRGQGINEQYF

J: TRBJ2-1
V: TRBV19
CDR3: CASSGITGSYNEQFF

J: TRBJ2-3
V: TRBV4-1
CDR3: CASSQVDLAGAQDTQYF

J: TRBJ1-6
V: TRBV6-5
CDR3: CASSGYAYNSPLHF

J: TRBJ1-1
V: TRBV30
CDR3: CAWGQLNTEAFF

J: TRBJ1-5
V: TRBV6-2/TRBV6-3
CDR3: CASSKAGTSNQPQHF

J: TRBJ2-2
V: TRBV7-8
CDR3: CASSPAPGGTGELFF

J: TRBJ2-5
V: TRBV3-1/TRBV3-2
CDR3: CASSQARGESETQYF

J: TRBJ1-2
V: TRBV7-9
CDR3: CASSRQGSYTF

J: TRBJ2-7
V: TRBV12-3/TRBV12-4
CDR3: CASTDFSYEQYF

J: TRBJ1-4
V: TRBV19
CDR3: CASSSKRQGANEKLFF

J: TRBJ2-5
V: TRBV9
CDR3: CASSVGGAQETQYF

J: TRBJ1-3
V: TRBV19
CDR3: CASSTGAGNTIYF

J: TRBJ2-3
V: TRBV11-2
CDR3: CASSGTGTSAGWDTQYF

J: TRBJ2-2
V: TRBV11-3
CDR3: CASSGRLAGDPAGELFF

J: TRBJ1-5
V: TRBV7-9
CDR3: CASSAGQYQPQHF

J: TRBJ1-1
V: TRBV9
CDR3: CASSVEQNLMNTEAFF

J: TRBJ2-4
V: TRBV29-1
CDR3: CSVGQGANIQYF

J: TRBJ2-1
V: TRBV4-1
CDR3: CASSHPRERPLF

J: TRBJ2-2
V: TRBV19
CDR3: CATTRQDTLTGELFF

J: TRBJ1-6
V: TRBV5-6
CDR3: CASSPPGSYNSPLHF

J: TRBJ1-1
V: TRBV7-3
CDR3: CASSHQRGSTEAFF

J: TRBJ2-7
V: TRBV5-4
CDR3: CASSPGLAVSEQYF

J: TRBJ2-1
V: TRBV7-9
CDR3: CASSLARPSGGGEQFF

J: TRBJ2-3
V: TRBV4-2
CDR3: CASSQEGSGGPSTDTQYF

J: TRBJ2-1
V: TRBV7-9
CDR3: CASSSSGGLRTIYNEQFF

J: TRBJ2-2
V: TRBV10-3
CDR3: CAISEGQGGTGELFF

J: TRBJ1-3
V: TRBV27
CDR3: CASSSAGVGNTIYF

J: TRBJ2-5
V: TRBV24-1
CDR3: CATSDGQGWLGETQYF

J: TRBJ2-5
V: TRBV25-1
CDR3: CASSDIDRQETQYF

J: TRBJ1-6
V: TRBV30
CDR3: CAWSPSGGGYNSPLHF

J: TRBJ2-5
V: TRBV15
CDR3: CATSRDEGSGETQYF

J: TRBJ2-7
V: TRBV6-5
CDR3: CASSAGSRFYEQYF

J: TRBJ1-4
V: TRBV6-5
CDR3: CASSSGDTGHEKLFF

J: TRBJ2-1
V: TRBV24-1
CDR3: CATSGPGQGPEQFF

J: TRBJ1-1
V: TRBV11-2
CDR3: CASRRQGDTEAFF

J: TRBJ1-5
V: TRBV7-8
CDR3: CASSPSGAGNQPQHF

J: TRBJ1-2
V: TRBV20-1
CDR3: CSQPGPDGYTF

J: TRBJ2-5
V: TRBV7-8
CDR3: CASSPGRLAGEETQYF

J: TRBJ1-2
V: TRBV28
CDR3: CASRSSPGLNPRGYTF

J: TRBJ2-2
V: TRBV21-1
CDR3: CARGAGELFF

J: TRBJ2-1
V: TRBV5-8
CDR3: CASSSGTSGDLRYNEQFF

J: TRBJ1-3
V: TRBV9
CDR3: CASSVGQGAGNTIYF